The clone carrying this TCR beta chain appeared a few times. Its specificity is unknown. This record belongs to a study of T-cell reconstitution after alpha-beta-depleted transplantation in children. The study's findings and limits: Some patients' high day-60 TCRbeta diversity was traced to surviving recipient T cells and thymic progenitors. After one year, T-cell counts and TCRbeta diversity mostly came from new T cells. Roughly two months post-transplant, alpha-beta T cells reportedly originated from several hundred graft clones that had expanded.

Unique molecular identifiers were incorporated into the prepared TCRbeta library. TCRdb fed the PCR reads into MiXCR, producing one record per CDR3 protein. The repertoire holds 350,000 to 500,000 distinct CDR3 sequences, with 43% as singletons. Germline CDR1 reads MNHEY; CDR2 reads SMNVEV (reference sequence). V lost 3 bases and J 7 bases, leaving 13 bases between the germline ends. The CDR3 totals 14 residues. The chain joins TRBV27 to TRBJ2-1; D might be TRBD1 (6 bases). Sequences were derived from PBMCs, sampled before TCRalphabeta/CD19-depleted stem cell transplant. This receptor was identified in a girl between 2 and 10 years old with aplastic anemia, due to receive a stem cell transplant. In DNA form, the CDR3 reads TGTGCCAGCAGTTTCCAGGGGCCCGAGAATGAGCAGTTCTTC. This codes for CASSFQGPENEQFF.